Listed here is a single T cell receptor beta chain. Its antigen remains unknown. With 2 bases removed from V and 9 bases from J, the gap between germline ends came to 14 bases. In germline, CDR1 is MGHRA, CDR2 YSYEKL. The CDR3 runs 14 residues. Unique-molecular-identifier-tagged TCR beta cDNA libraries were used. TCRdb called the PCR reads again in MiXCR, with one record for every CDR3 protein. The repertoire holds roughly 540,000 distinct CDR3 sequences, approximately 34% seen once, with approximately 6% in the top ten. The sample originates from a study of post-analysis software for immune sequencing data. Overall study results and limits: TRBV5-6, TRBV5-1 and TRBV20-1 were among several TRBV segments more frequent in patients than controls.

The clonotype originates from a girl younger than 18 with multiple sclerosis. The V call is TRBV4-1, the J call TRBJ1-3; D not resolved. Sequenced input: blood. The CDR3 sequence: CASSQLRSGVTIYF. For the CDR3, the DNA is TGCGCCAGCAGCCAACTAAGAAGTGGAGTCACCATATATTTT.